The 21 T cell receptor beta chains below were found in one sample sequenced in a study of blood T cell repertoires in COVID-19. Method: immunoSEQ multiplex PCR; TCRdb's copy keeps in-frame clones and lacks some. The sample carries 110,000 to 150,000 clones, roughly three quarters recorded once. Sequenced: peripheral blood. The receptors were gathered from a man in his forties or fifties with active or convalescent COVID-19.

The V call is TRBV9, the J call TRBJ1-1, with unresolved D. The V end lost 4 bases, the J end lost 1 base, and 11 bases lay between the germline ends. CDR1 SGDLS and CDR2 YYNGEE come from the germline V gene. The length of the CDR3 is 14 residues. Here the CDR3 reads CASSPEGWNTEAFF. The CDR3 nucleotides are TGTGCCAGCAGCCCGGAGGGTTGGAACACTGAAGCTTTCTTT.

The chain links TRBV15 to TRBJ2-1, with 10 bases identical to TRBD1. This CDR3 has 15 amino acids. V lost 1 base and J lost 7; bases outside the gene matches: 4. In germline, CDR1 is LNHNV, CDR2 YYDKDF (reference sequence). CDR3 DNA: TGTGCCACCAGCAGAGCCCTGGACAGGGGGAATGAGCAGTTCTTC. It yields the protein CATSRALDRGNEQFF.

This chain connects TRBV28 to TRBJ1-3; no clear D gene. The CDR3 extends over 15 amino acids. Germline CDR1 is MDHEN and CDR2 is SYDVKM. V lost 7 bases, J lost 2 bases, and 15 bases lay in between. In DNA form, the CDR3 reads TGTGCCAGCACTTCCATCACGGTTACTGGAAACACCATATATTTT. Its protein product is CASTSITVTGNTIYF.

This clone was counted a few times. The chain is built from TRBV19 and TRBJ2-1; D gene unclear. Germline assignment: CDR1 LNHDA and CDR2 SQIVND (reference sequence). V was pared by 8 bases and J by 5 bases, with 10 bases between. The CDR3 runs to 12 residues. The CDR3 sequence: CASADWNNEQFF. Written as DNA, the CDR3 is TGTGCCAGTGCCGACTGGAACAATGAGCAGTTCTTC.

Only a few counts were recorded for this clone. The chain recombines TRBV7-8 with TRBJ1-2; tentative D call: TRBD1 (5 bases). This CDR3 is built from 12 residues. Germline V CDR1 and CDR2: SGHVS, FQNEAQ. V was pared by 5 bases and J by 8 bases, with 12 bases between. The chain's CDR3 is CASSSGGIGYTF. DNA of the CDR3: TGTGCCAGCAGCAGCGGGGGGATCGGCTACACCTTC.

The rearrangement uses TRBV3-1 (or the pseudogene TRBV3-2) and TRBJ2-5; 8 positions match TRBD2. J lost 5 bases, V lost 0 bases, and 14 bases had no gene match. This CDR3 region has 18 residues. Germline loops: CDR1 LGHDT, CDR2 YNNKEL (reference sequence). The CDR3 region has the DNA TGTGCCAGCAGCCAAGATATCCCTCTAGCGGGCCTCTGGGAGACCCAGTACTTC. Its translation: CASSQDIPLAGLWETQYF.

V gene TRBV27 combines with J gene TRBJ1-2; possibly TRBD1 for D (6 bases). Trimming removed 4 bases from V and 1 base from J, with 19 bases in between. Per the germline V gene, CDR1 is MNHEY and CDR2 is SMNVEV (reference sequence). The CDR3 covers 17 residues. The CDR3 region is CASSSIHPTGLNYGYTF. The CDR3 nucleotides read TGTGCCAGCAGTTCCATCCACCCGACAGGACTTAACTATGGCTACACCTTC.

The chain employs TRBV19 and TRBJ1-1; TRBD1 matches 7 bases. Germline-derived CDR1 and CDR2 are LNHDA and SQIVND (reference sequence). This CDR3 has 20 residues. V shed 7 bases and J 4 bases; nucleotides not matched to a gene: 27. The CDR3 coding sequence is TGTGCCAGTACTAGACAGGGATTAGGGGACCTACTTCAGGTGGGCACTGAAGCTTTCTTT. This encodes CASTRQGLGDLLQVGTEAFF.

V and J are TRBV9 and TRBJ2-1; 9 bases align to TRBD2. The CDR3 is 16 residues long. Germline V lookup: CDR1 SGDLS, CDR2 YYNGEE. J lost 7 bases, V lost 0 bases, and 8 bases had no gene match. The CDR3 sequence is CASSVGTSAGENEQFF. The CDR3 DNA follows: TGTGCCAGCAGCGTAGGGACTAGCGCCGGGGAGAATGAGCAGTTCTTC.

This chain joins TRBV28 and TRBJ2-7; 12 bases agree with TRBD2. Germline CDR1 reads MDHEN; CDR2 reads SYDVKM. The V segment lost 3 bases and the J segment 7 bases; nucleotides outside the gene matches: 4. CDR3 length equals 14 residues. Here the CDR3 reads CASSLTSGSVEQYF. CDR3 nucleotides: TGTGCCAGCAGTTTGACTAGCGGGAGTGTAGAGCAGTACTTC.

This clone has more than one count but fewer than ten. V is TRBV7-2 and J is TRBJ2-5, with D possibly matching TRBD2 (5 bases). V dropped 2 bases and J dropped 5 bases, with 15 bases sitting between them. Germline V gene sequence: CDR1 SGHTA, CDR2 FQGNSA. The CDR3 totals 15 residues. CDR3 protein: CASSLTSGAWETQYF. For the CDR3, the DNA is TGTGCCAGCAGCTTAACTAGTGGTGCGTGGGAGACCCAGTACTTC.

The genes are TRBV19 and TRBJ2-1; D might be TRBD1 (5 bases). Per the germline V gene, CDR1 is LNHDA and CDR2 is SQIVND (reference sequence). The CDR3 sequence is 13 residues long. The V end was cut by 4 bases, the J end by 4 bases, with 8 bases between. CDR3 loop: CASSNRQYNEQFF. The CDR3 nucleotides are TGTGCCAGTAGTAACCGACAGTACAATGAGCAGTTCTTC. The full variable domain, its missing parts supplied by reference TRBV19 and TRBJ2-1, is DGGITQSPKYLFRKEGQNVTLSCEQNLNHDAMYWYRQDPGQGLRLIYYSQIVNDFQKGDIAEGYSVSREKKESFPLTVTSAQKNPTAFYLCASSNRQYNEQFFGPGTRLTVL.

This sequence joins TRBV5-4 and TRBJ2-7, with a tentative D call TRBD2 (6 bases). This CDR3 is 17 amino acids long. The V end was cut by 3 bases, the J end by 7 bases, with 26 bases between. CDR1 is SGHNT, CDR2 YYREEE, per germline (reference sequence). The CDR3 DNA is TGTGCCAGCAGCTCCCCGGGGAGGCCACTCTTAGGACGGGAGCAGTACTTC. Protein sequence: CASSSPGRPLLGREQYF.

V gene TRBV27 combines with J gene TRBJ2-1, with D perhaps TRBD1 (5 bases). Trimming took off 1 base at V and 4 bases at J, with 11 bases between the two ends. CDR1 and CDR2 (germline): MNHEY, SMNVEV (reference sequence). This CDR3 spans 15 amino acids. The CDR3 protein is CASSLLQGGYNEQFF. CDR3 in DNA: TGTGCCAGCAGTTTATTGCAGGGTGGGTACAATGAGCAGTTCTTC.

The rearrangement joins TRBV4-2 to TRBJ2-7; 10 bases agree with TRBD2. Germline loops: CDR1 LGHNA, CDR2 YNFKEQ. The CDR3 sequence is 16 residues long. After removal of 1 base from V and 4 bases from J, the junction contained 7 bases not matched to a gene. Here the CDR3 DNA reads TGTGCCAGCAGCCAAGGAAGTAGACTAGCGGGTTACGAGCAGTACTTC. Amino acid sequence: CASSQGSRLAGYEQYF.

The CDR3 sequence: CASSSMGGTGEAFF. CDR3 nucleotide sequence: TGTGCCAGCAGCTCTATGGGCGGGACAGGGGAAGCTTTCTTT. The V and J genes are TRBV6-5 and TRBJ1-1, with TRBD1 identical over 9 bases. The germline CDR1 and CDR2 sequences are MNHEY and SVGAGI. The CDR3 contains 14 residues. V lost 6 bases and J lost 8; bases outside the gene matches: 10.

This clone came up a few times. The genes are TRBV11-2 and TRBJ2-1; D gene ambiguous. CDR3 length equals 15 residues. Trimming pared 2 bases from V and 4 bases from J, leaving 12 bases between. Per germline, CDR1 SGHAT and CDR2 FQNNGV. This chain's CDR3 is CASSLYGFGYNEQFF. CDR3 coding DNA: TGTGCCAGCAGCTTATATGGGTTCGGGTACAATGAGCAGTTCTTC.

The rearrangement links TRBV28 to TRBJ1-1, with D possibly matching TRBD1 (5 bases). Trimming cost V 7 bases and J 0 bases, with 15 bases left between them. The CDR3 loop spans 15 amino acids. CDR1 MDHEN and CDR2 SYDVKM come from the germline V gene. The CDR3: CASTRYRIMNTEAFF. CDR3 in DNA: TGTGCCAGCACCCGTTACAGGATCATGAACACTGAAGCTTTCTTT.

The chain joins TRBV10-3 to TRBJ2-5; a possible D gene is TRBD2 (6 bases). The germline V gene encodes CDR1 ENHRY and CDR2 SYGVKD. The germline V and J ends were trimmed by 8 bases and 4 bases, with 14 bases remaining between them. There are 13 residues in the CDR3. CDR3 sequence: CAIAGLARETQYF. CDR3 DNA sequence: TGTGCCATCGCAGGGCTAGCGAGAGAGACCCAGTACTTC.

The genes are TRBV2 and TRBJ2-2, with 12 bases lining up with TRBD2. V shed 8 bases, J shed 2 bases, and the junction held 6 bases outside the gene matches. The V gene's germline CDR1 is SNHLY and CDR2 FYNNEI. The CDR3 has 16 residues. The CDR3 loop is CASVGLAGFNTGELFF. The CDR3 DNA sequence: TGTGCCAGCGTGGGACTAGCGGGTTTCAACACCGGGGAGCTGTTTTTT.

This clone showed up just a few times. The V call is TRBV10-1, the J call TRBJ1-6; tentatively, D is TRBD1 (5 bases). The length of the CDR3 is 16 residues. Germline CDR1 reads WNHNN; CDR2 reads SYGVQD (reference sequence). Trimming took off 7 bases at V and 0 bases at J, with 13 bases between the two ends. The CDR3 loop is CASMNDSRSYNSPLHF. The CDR3 nucleotides are TGCGCCAGCATGAATGACAGCCGCTCCTATAATTCACCCCTCCACTTT.